The rows below give T cell receptor beta chains drawn from one sample of a study of blood T cell repertoires in COVID-19. The data were produced by immunoSEQ multiplex PCR, yet TCRdb's version contains in-frame clones alone and is incomplete. The data show a few hundred thousand clones, around nine tenths seen once. The sequencing input was peripheral blood. The receptors originated from an elderly man with acute or convalescent COVID-19. The conserved cysteine and the conserved F or W are not part of the CDR3 here.

v_call,j_call,cdr3_aa
TRBV19,TRBJ2-2,ASSAKYGELF
TRBV3-1/TRBV3-2,TRBJ1-2,ASSQQGMSYGYT
TRBV6-5,TRBJ2-1,ASSYSTWGQVEQF
TRBV4-2,TRBJ1-6,ASSLSGGSSPLH
TRBV5-1,TRBJ2-1,ASSLDSGGANNEQF
TRBV4-1,TRBJ1-1,ASSQDFLNTEAF
TRBV2,TRBJ2-1,ASMRPDSYNEQF
TRBV4-3,TRBJ2-4,ASSQDPKGSGILAKNIQY
TRBV5-4,TRBJ2-5,ASSREPLQETQY
TRBV4-2,TRBJ2-7,ASSQDAAGAIYEQY
TRBV6-2/TRBV6-3,TRBJ1-1,ASSYPGGTTEAF
TRBV6-6,TRBJ1-4,ASSYQGGPNEKLF
TRBV15,TRBJ2-5,ATSGGPVDSGQETQY
TRBV7-6,TRBJ1-3,ASSLGGRGNTIY
TRBV4-2,TRBJ2-5,ASSQAKTQY
TRBV7-9,TRBJ1-4,ASSFNRDEKLF
TRBV19,TRBJ2-6,ASSIRTGAGANVLT